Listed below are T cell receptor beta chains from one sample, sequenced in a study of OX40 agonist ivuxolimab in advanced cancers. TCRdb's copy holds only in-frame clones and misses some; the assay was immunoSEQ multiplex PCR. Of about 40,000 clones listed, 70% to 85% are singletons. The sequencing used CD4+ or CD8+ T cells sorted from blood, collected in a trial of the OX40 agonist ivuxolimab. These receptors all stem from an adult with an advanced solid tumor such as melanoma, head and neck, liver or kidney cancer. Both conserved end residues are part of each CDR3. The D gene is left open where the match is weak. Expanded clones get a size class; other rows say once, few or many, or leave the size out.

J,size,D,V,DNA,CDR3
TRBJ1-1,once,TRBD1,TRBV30,TGTGCCTGGACCCGACAGGGGGCTGGGTACACTGAAGCTTTCTTT,CAWTRQGAGYTEAFF
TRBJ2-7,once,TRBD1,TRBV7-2,TGTGCCAGCAGCTGGGACAGGGGTGTCGACGAGCAGTACTTC,CASSWDRGVDEQYF
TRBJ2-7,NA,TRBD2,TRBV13,TGTGCCAGCAGCTTACCCGGGACTAGCTCGTACGAGCAGTACTTC,CASSLPGTSSYEQYF
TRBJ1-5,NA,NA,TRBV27,TGTGCCAGCAGTTTTAACGGAGGGGGCAATCAGCCCCAGCATTTT,CASSFNGGGNQPQHF
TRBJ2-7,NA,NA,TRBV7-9,TGTGCCAGCAGCTTCACAGGGAACGAGCAGTACTTC,CASSFTGNEQYF
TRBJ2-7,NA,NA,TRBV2,TGTGCCAGCAGAGGACAGATCTACTCCTACGAGCAGTACTTC,CASRGQIYSYEQYF
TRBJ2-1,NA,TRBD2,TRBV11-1,TGTGCCAGCAGCTTCGGGGGGGACTCCTACAATGAGCAGTTCTTC,CASSFGGDSYNEQFF
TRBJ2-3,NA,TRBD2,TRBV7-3,TGTGCCAGCAGCTTAGTACTAGCGGGAGGGCTTGACACAGATACGCAGTATTTT,CASSLVLAGGLDTDTQYF
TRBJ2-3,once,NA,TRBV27,TGTGCCAGCAGTTCCCCCTCCAGCACAGATACGCAGTATTTT,CASSSPSSTDTQYF
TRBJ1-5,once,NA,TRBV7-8,TGTGCCAGCAGCTGGGATACAGGGTTAGGGCAGCCCCAGCATTTT,CASSWDTGLGQPQHF
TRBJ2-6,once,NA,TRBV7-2,TGTGCCAGCAGATCCCCGGGACGAAATCCTGGGGCCAACGTCCTGACTTTC,CASRSPGRNPGANVLTF
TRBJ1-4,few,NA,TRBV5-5,TGTGCCAGCAGCTTAAACCGAGGCCCAACTAATGAAAAACTGTTTTTT,CASSLNRGPTNEKLFF
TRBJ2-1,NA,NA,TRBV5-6,TGTGCCAGCAGCTCAGATTACAATGAGCAGTTCTTC,CASSSDYNEQFF
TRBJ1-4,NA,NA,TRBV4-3,TGCGCCAGCAGCCAAGATCAGGGCAGGGAGTTGTTTTTT,CASSQDQGRELFF
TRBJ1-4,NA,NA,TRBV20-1,TGCAGTGCTAGACTTAGGGAAAAACTGTTTTTT,CSARLREKLFF
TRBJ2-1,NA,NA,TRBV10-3,TGTGCCATCAGAGACAGCCGGGGAAATGAGCAGTTCTTC,CAIRDSRGNEQFF
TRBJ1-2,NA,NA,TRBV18,TGTGCCAGCTCACCACCTCAGGGAGACTATGGCTACACCTTC,CASSPPQGDYGYTF
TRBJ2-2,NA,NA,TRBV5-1,TGCGCCAGCAGCTTGGCCTATTCGGCCGCGAACACCGGGGAGCTGTTTTTT,CASSLAYSAANTGELFF
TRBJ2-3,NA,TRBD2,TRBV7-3,TGTGCCAGCAGCTCGCTAGCGGGGGACACAGATACGCAGTATTTT,CASSSLAGDTDTQYF
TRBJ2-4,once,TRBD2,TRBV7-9,TGTGCCAGCAGCTTAGGGACTAGCGGGGCCAAAAACATTCAGTACTTC,CASSLGTSGAKNIQYF
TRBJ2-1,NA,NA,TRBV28,TGTGCCAGCAGTCTACGAGACAGCAATGAGCAGTTCTTC,CASSLRDSNEQFF
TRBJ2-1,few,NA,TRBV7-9,TGTGCCAGCAGCTTCATAGGGGAGCAGTTCTTC,CASSFIGEQFF